Below are 30 T cell receptor beta chains sequenced from a single sample in a study of cytomegalovirus exposure and HLA in healthy donors. Amplification used 60 Vbeta primers and 13 Jbeta primers. Profiled with immunoSEQ multiplex PCR; TCRdb holds only in-frame clones, not every one. The sample lists about 150,000 clones, over 60% occurring once. Sequences were obtained from PBMCs. The receptors come from a woman aged 18-29 years in good health and CMV-seronegative.

The rearrangement uses TRBV6-5 and TRBJ2-1; 7 bases line up with TRBD2. Unmatched junction bases numbered 4, after V lost 8 bases and J lost 6 bases. CDR3 length equals 12 residues. Germline CDR1 is MNHEY and CDR2 is SVGAGI. In DNA, the CDR3 is TGTGCCAGCTGGCGGGAGCTCAATGAGCAGTTCTTC. This sequence encodes CASWRELNEQFF.

This clone was found once. The V and J genes are TRBV9 and TRBJ1-1; 8 bases map to TRBD1. This CDR3 spans 15 amino acids. V gave up 0 bases and J gave up 1 base; unmatched junction bases: 2. Germline loops: CDR1 SGDLS, CDR2 YYNGEE. CDR3 bases: TGTGCCAGCAGCGTAGACGGACAGGGGAACACTGAAGCTTTCTTT. Its translation is CASSVDGQGNTEAFF.

CDR3 bases: TGTGCCAGCAGTGAGGGGACGGGGACTCACGAAACTAACTATGGCTACACCTTC. Translation gives CASSEGTGTHETNYGYTF. The chain recombines TRBV2 with TRBJ1-2, with D maybe TRBD1 (5 bases). Germline assignment: CDR1 SNHLY and CDR2 FYNNEI. V lost 3 bases and J 0 bases, leaving 20 bases between the germline ends. The CDR3 length is 18 residues.

This chain links TRBV2 with TRBJ2-1; 7 bases agree with TRBD1. In germline, CDR1 is SNHLY, CDR2 FYNNEI. The V gene end was trimmed by 6 bases and the J gene end by 9 bases; junction bases not matched to a gene: 8. This CDR3 has 13 amino acids. CDR3 protein: CASSGREGAEQFF. CDR3 bases: TGTGCCAGCAGCGGACGAGAGGGGGCTGAGCAGTTCTTC.

V and J are TRBV5-5 and TRBJ2-1; D perhaps matches TRBD1 (5 bases). In germline, CDR1 is SGHKS, CDR2 YYEKEE (reference sequence). The CDR3 runs 13 residues. Trimming cost V 4 bases and J 9 bases, with 14 bases left between them. The CDR3 DNA reads as TGTGCCAGCAGCGCCCTTCAGGGTCCTGAGCAGTTCTTC. This encodes CASSALQGPEQFF.

A few counts support this clone. This chain joins TRBV4-3 and TRBJ1-2; 8 bases match TRBD1. This CDR3 comprises 17 residues. Trimming cost V 3 bases and J 3 bases; bases outside gene matches: 12. CDR1 and CDR2 (germline): LGHNA, YSLEER. CDR3 residues: CASSQEGGGQADYGYTF. CDR3 DNA sequence: TGCGCCAGCAGCCAGGAAGGAGGGGGACAGGCCGACTATGGCTACACCTTC.

The rearrangement uses TRBV23-1 and TRBJ2-3, with TRBD2 matching over 11 bases. TRBV23-1 falls under the ORF class, with uncertain function. This CDR3 contains 19 residues. With 0 bases clipped from V and 3 bases from J, the junction kept 11 bases outside the gene matches. CDR3 loop: CASSQSNSWGLAVTDTQYF. CDR3 nucleotides: TGCGCCAGCAGTCAATCTAATAGCTGGGGACTAGCGGTAACAGATACGCAGTATTTT.

This clone turned up a few times. This chain connects TRBV4-2 to TRBJ1-1; D is perhaps TRBD1 (6 bases). CDR3 length: 15 residues. The germline V gene encodes CDR1 LGHNA and CDR2 YNFKEQ. Trimming took off 0 bases at V and 4 bases at J, with 12 bases between the two ends. The CDR3 region is CASSQEQGRGTEAFF. DNA of the CDR3: TGTGCCAGCAGCCAAGAACAGGGTAGGGGCACTGAAGCTTTCTTT.

The chain couples TRBV30 to TRBJ2-1; possible D gene TRBD1, 6 bases. CDR1 is GTSNPN and CDR2 is SVGIG in the germline V gene (reference sequence). Between the trimmed V and J ends, which lost 4 bases and 5 bases, there was a span of 12 bases. The CDR3 spans 13 residues. Written as DNA, the CDR3 is TGTGCCTGGAAGGCAGGGGTACACAATGAGCAGTTCTTC. Translating gives CAWKAGVHNEQFF. Combining the CDR3 with reference TRBV30 and TRBJ2-1 gives the whole variable domain SQTIHQWPATLVQPVGSPLSLECTVEGTSNPNLYWYRQAAGRGLQLLFYSVGIGQISSEVPQNLSASRPQDRQFILSSKKLLLSDSGFYLCAWKAGVHNEQFFGPGTRLTVL.

This clone was observed a few times. The chain couples TRBV5-1 to TRBJ2-2, with 9 bases lining up with TRBD2. Germline V gives CDR1 SGHRS, CDR2 YFSETQ. Trimming took 0 bases from V and 5 from J; bases not matched to a gene: 8. This CDR3 spans 17 amino acids. CDR3 residues: CASSLVPSGTPTGELFF. The CDR3 DNA sequence: TGCGCCAGCAGCTTGGTTCCTAGCGGGACCCCTACCGGGGAGCTGTTTTTT.

V is TRBV7-3 and J is TRBJ2-1, with 10 bases fitting TRBD2. Per germline, CDR1 SGHTA and CDR2 FQGTGA. The V gene end was trimmed by 5 bases and the J gene end by 8 bases; junction bases not matched to a gene: 18. CDR3 size: 18 residues. The CDR3 DNA sequence: TGTGCCAGCAGCGTTCACGGGGCTAGCGGGGGTTATGCATATGAGCAGTTCTTC. Translation: CASSVHGASGGYAYEQFF.

The rearrangement uses TRBV7-2 and TRBJ2-3, with D perhaps matching TRBD2 (6 bases). Trimming removed 5 bases from V and 1 base from J, with 13 bases in between. The length of the CDR3 is 15 residues. CDR1 is SGHTA, CDR2 FQGNSA, per germline. The CDR3 region is CASSPLRLGTDTQYF. The CDR3 DNA reads as TGTGCCAGCAGCCCCCTGAGACTAGGCACAGATACGCAGTATTTT. The complete variable domain, with remaining parts taken from reference TRBV7-2 and TRBJ2-3, reads GAGVSQSPSNKVTEKGKDVELRCDPISGHTALYWYRQSLGQGLEFLIYFQGNSAPDKSGLPSDRFSAERTGGSVSTLTIQRTQQEDSAVYLCASSPLRLGTDTQYFGPGTRLTVL.

The chain couples TRBV29-1 to TRBJ2-1; 8 bases align to TRBD1. V shed 3 bases, J shed 6 bases, and the junction held 7 bases outside the gene matches. Germline V lookup: CDR1 SQVTM, CDR2 ANQGSEA. The CDR3 is made up of 14 amino acids. The CDR3 bases are TGCAGCGTTGACCTCAGGGGGCTCCCCAATGAGCAGTTCTTC. Its translation: CSVDLRGLPNEQFF.

J is TRBJ2-5 and V is TRBV4-1; 11 bases map to TRBD2. CDR1 is MGHRA, CDR2 YSYEKL, per germline. The CDR3 consists of 15 residues. Germline trimming cut 5 bases from V and 3 bases from J; bases unmatched to any gene: 5. CDR3 DNA sequence: TGCGCCAGCAGCTACCTACTAGCGGGGGAAGAGACCCAGTACTTC. This sequence encodes CASSYLLAGEETQYF.

The chain joins TRBV7-9 to TRBJ2-4; D may be TRBD1 (5 bases). Trimming took off 2 bases at V and 3 bases at J, with 20 bases between the two ends. The length of the CDR3 is 18 residues. Germline CDR1 reads SEHNR; CDR2 reads FQNEAQ (reference sequence). The CDR3 bases are TGTGCCAGCAGCTTACGATCGGCCCAGAGGCAGGGCAAAAACATTCAGTACTTC. Amino acid sequence: CASSLRSAQRQGKNIQYF.

DNA for the CDR3: TGTGCCAGCACCACGGGGGGGCCGAAGGAGACCCAGTACTTC. Translating it yields CASTTGGPKETQYF. The chain couples TRBV13 to TRBJ2-5; TRBD2 matches at 8 bases. V gave up 7 bases and J gave up 5 bases; unmatched junction bases: 9. The CDR3 extends over 14 amino acids. The germline V gene encodes CDR1 PRHDT and CDR2 FYEKMQ (reference sequence).

V and J are TRBV5-4 and TRBJ1-2; tentatively, D is TRBD1 (6 bases). Looked up from germline, CDR1 is SGHNT and CDR2 is YYREEE (reference sequence). The CDR3 spans 13 residues. V was cut by 4 bases and J by 4 bases, with 11 bases left in between. DNA of the CDR3: TGTGCCAGCAGCCCGACAGGACTCTATGGCTACACCTTC. This gives the protein CASSPTGLYGYTF.

V gene TRBV2 combines with J gene TRBJ2-7, with 7 bases aligning to TRBD1. CDR3 length: 12 amino acids. Germline CDR1 is SNHLY and CDR2 is FYNNEI. After removal of 2 bases from V and 6 bases from J, the junction contained 1 base not matched to a gene. The CDR3 DNA is TGTGCCAGCAGTGAACAGGGGGTCGAGCAGTACTTC. Amino acid sequence: CASSEQGVEQYF.

This clone was counted only a few times. The V gene is TRBV6-1, the J gene TRBJ1-4; D is uncertain. Between the trimmed V and J ends, which lost 7 bases and 5 bases, there was a span of 14 bases. Germline CDR1 MNHNS, CDR2 SASEGT. CDR3 length: 14 residues. Here the CDR3 DNA reads TGTGCCAGCACCGTACGCGGTACGAATGAAAAACTGTTTTTT. Amino acids: CASTVRGTNEKLFF.

J is TRBJ1-5 and V is TRBV18; the D gene is possibly TRBD1 (5 bases). Germline values: CDR1 KGHSH, CDR2 LQKENI. This CDR3 spans 13 amino acids. V was shortened by 9 bases and J by 4 bases, with 13 bases between the two germline ends. The CDR3 protein is CASHQGENQPQHF. CDR3 nucleotide sequence: TGTGCCAGTCACCAGGGTGAGAATCAGCCCCAGCATTTT.

The chain combines TRBV27 with TRBJ2-5; D uncertain. In germline, CDR1 is MNHEY, CDR2 SMNVEV (reference sequence). This CDR3 is 13 amino acids long. V was pared by 7 bases and J by 1 base, with 10 bases between. In DNA form, the CDR3 reads TGTGCCAGCACCCCCGGTGTCCAAGAGACCCAGTACTTC. Translating gives CASTPGVQETQYF.

In the case of this clone: One junction end disagrees with the germline gene, perhaps due to a read error. V gene TRBV6-5 combines with J gene TRBJ2-4, with D possibly TRBD1 on 7 matching bases. This CDR3 comprises 14 residues. Germline CDR1 and CDR2: MNHEY and SVGAGI. In nucleotides, the CDR3 is TGTGCCAGCAGTGGACCAGGGGGGAAAAACAGTCAGTACTTC. It translates to CASSGPGGKNSQYF.

V is TRBV4-1 and J is TRBJ1-5; the D is unclear. The CDR3 extends over 15 amino acids. The ends were cut back, 3 bases at V and 0 bases at J, with 9 bases in the middle. Germline CDR1 reads MGHRA; CDR2 reads YSYEKL. The CDR3 bases are TGCGCCAGCAGCCAGATTGCCAGTAGCAATCAGCCCCAGCATTTT. Translating gives CASSQIASSNQPQHF.

This chain links TRBV5-6 with TRBJ1-6; D ambiguous. The germline gives CDR1 SGHDT, CDR2 YYEEEE. This CDR3 has 18 amino acids. The ends were cut back, 3 bases at V and 0 bases at J, with 16 bases in the middle. The CDR3 is CASSSVTHWSSYNSPLHF. The DNA for the CDR3 is TGTGCCAGCAGCTCGGTAACCCACTGGAGCTCCTATAATTCACCCCTCCACTTT. Combining the CDR3 with reference TRBV5-6 and TRBJ1-6 gives the whole variable domain DAGVTQSPTHLIKTRGQQVTLRCSPKSGHDTVSWYQQALGQGPQFIFQYYEEEERQRGNFPDRFSGHQFPNYSSELNVNALLLGDSALYLCASSSVTHWSSYNSPLHFGNGTRLTVT.

The chain combines TRBV6-5 with TRBJ1-1, with 7 bases fitting TRBD1. Germline CDR1 and CDR2: MNHEY and SVGAGI. The CDR3 covers 14 residues. Trimming cost V 0 bases and J 8 bases; bases outside gene matches: 6. The CDR3 protein is CASSYSGDSLEAFF. CDR3 coding DNA: TGTGCCAGCAGTTACTCGGGGGACAGCTTAGAAGCTTTCTTT.

This clone appeared a few times. The chain combines TRBV2 with TRBJ2-1; D is unclear. The CDR3 is made up of 13 amino acids. CDR1 and CDR2 (germline): SNHLY, FYNNEI. V was clipped by 4 bases and J by 4 bases, with 8 bases between them. The CDR3 sequence: CASSGPVYNEQFF. CDR3 DNA: TGTGCCAGCAGTGGTCCCGTGTACAATGAGCAGTTCTTC. The entire variable domain, with the rest obtained from reference TRBV2 and TRBJ2-1, is as follows: EPEVTQTPSHQVTQMGQEVILRCVPISNHLYFYWYRQILGQKVEFLVSFYNNEISEKSEIFDDQFSVERPDGSNFTLKIRSTKLEDSAMYFCASSGPVYNEQFFGPGTRLTVL.

This clone came up a few times. The rearrangement uses TRBV5-4 and TRBJ1-2; 7 nucleotides align to TRBD1. J gave up 8 bases and V 0 bases, and 13 bases lay outside the gene matches. Germline CDR1 SGHNT, CDR2 YYREEE (reference sequence). CDR3 length: 16 amino acids. CDR3 DNA: TGTGCCAGCAGCTTGGGGGTTCGGACAGGCGTTCGAGGCTACACCTTC. This codes for CASSLGVRTGVRGYTF.

The V call is TRBV11-2, the J call TRBJ2-1; 14 bases fit TRBD2. V lost 3 bases to trimming and J lost 4 bases; unmatched junction nucleotides: 8. This CDR3 is 18 amino acids long. Per the germline V gene, CDR1 is SGHAT and CDR2 is FQNNGV. The CDR3, as DNA: TGTGCCAGCAGCTTGCTATCTGGGACTAGCGGGGGTTACAATGAGCAGTTCTTC. It is translated as CASSLLSGTSGGYNEQFF.

The V call is TRBV27, the J call TRBJ2-1; D not certain. CDR3 length: 14 amino acids. Per the germline V gene, CDR1 is MNHEY and CDR2 is SMNVEV (reference sequence). Deletions cut 6 bases from V and 7 bases from J, with 16 bases between. The DNA for the CDR3 is TGTGCCAGCAGCTTTACTCGGTTGAGGAATGAGCAGTTCTTC. Encoded protein: CASSFTRLRNEQFF.

This clone came up a few times. The chain has TRBV27 and TRBJ1-6; 10 bases fit TRBD1. CDR3 length: 16 amino acids. Germline-derived CDR1 and CDR2 are MNHEY and SMNVEV (reference sequence). The V and J ends lost 8 bases and 7 bases, in that order; junction bases with no gene match: 11. The CDR3 loop reads CASVYPGQGENSPLHF. CDR3 DNA: TGTGCCAGCGTGTACCCTGGACAGGGGGAAAATTCACCCCTCCACTTT.